This section outlines one TCR beta chain sequence together with its context. The antigen is undetermined. The sample holds other DNA sequences that translate to the same CDR3. This CDR3 is 12 amino acids long. Germline-derived CDR1 and CDR2 are SGHNT and YYREEE (reference sequence). V lost 1 base to trimming and J lost 4 bases, with 6 bases between them. CD45RA+ naive and CD45RA-negative memory subsets were separated from CD4+ cells. Around 200 ng DNA, tens of thousands of T cell genomes, went into each sorted-subset replicate PCR. As originally analysed: Filtering of immunoSEQ junctional sequences could not match full-length read filtering. The table came from immunoSEQ multiplex PCR; TCRdb's copy has only in-frame clones and leaves some out. V, J and clone size are those of that table, while D and trimming were read from the DNA. There are over a million clones in the sample; around 98.5% occur only once, and about 0.34% lies in the top ten.

These data come from a study of shared clonotypes between healthy human individuals. General study points: Around 4.7% of naive CD4 clonotypes were shared across several donors.

V and J are TRBV5-4 and TRBJ2-7; D may be TRBD1 (5 bases). The sequenced sample was naive CD4+ T cells sorted from blood. The subset here: CD45RA+ positively selected. The receptor was derived from a man aged 25 to 45 in good health. DNA of the CDR3: TGTGCCAGCAGCTTGCAGGGTTACGAGCAGTACTTC. Amino acid sequence: CASSLQGYEQYF.